Following are 30 T cell receptor beta chains from one sample sequenced in a study of blood T cell repertoires in COVID-19. TCRdb keeps only in-frame clones here, not all; method: immunoSEQ multiplex PCR. The sample shows some 160,000 clones, approximately 85% of them seen only once. Material for sequencing was peripheral blood. The receptors come from a woman aged 80 or over with COVID-19, enrolled during active disease.

This clone has a single count. The chain carries TRBV5-1 and TRBJ2-2; perhaps TRBD2 as D (7 bases). V shed 3 bases and J shed 6 bases, with 21 bases lying between them. In germline, CDR1 is SGHRS, CDR2 YFSETQ. The CDR3 totals 17 residues. CDR3 protein: CASSSGASGNRAGELFF. Here the CDR3 DNA reads TGCGCCAGCAGCTCGGGGGCTAGCGGAAATAGGGCCGGGGAGCTGTTTTTT.

The chain is built from TRBV4-2 and TRBJ2-2, with 7 bases identical to TRBD2. The CDR3 is 18 residues long. J gave up 0 bases and V 3 bases, and 10 bases lay outside the gene matches. Germline CDR1 is LGHNA and CDR2 is YNFKEQ. CDR3 in amino acids: CASSQHTAGTSNTGELFF. The CDR3 coding sequence is TGTGCCAGCAGCCAGCACACAGCGGGAACCTCGAACACCGGGGAGCTGTTTTTT.

The chain couples TRBV6-2 or TRBV6-3 to TRBJ1-5, with D unclear. V was clipped by 6 bases and J by 14 bases, with 14 bases between them. CDR1 MNHEY and CDR2 SVGEGT come from the germline V gene. The CDR3 sequence is 11 residues long. CDR3 bases: TGTGCCAGCAGCCCTTCGACAAGAAAGCATTTT. Translation: CASSPSTRKHF.

The rearrangement uses TRBV15 and TRBJ2-1; 8 bases line up with TRBD1. J was trimmed by 5 bases and V by 3 bases; bases with no gene match: 12. The CDR3 loop spans 17 amino acids. CDR1 and CDR2 (germline): LNHNV, YYDKDF (reference sequence). DNA for the CDR3: TGTGCCACCAGCAGTGGCCTGGGACAGGTCGTGAACAATGAGCAGTTCTTC. This encodes CATSSGLGQVVNNEQFF.

The rearrangement links TRBV30 to TRBJ2-5; 8 nucleotides align to TRBD1. The trim removed 3 bases at V and 5 bases at J, leaving 5 bases unmatched. CDR1 GTSNPN and CDR2 SVGIG come from the germline V gene (reference sequence). CDR3 size: 13 residues. CDR3 sequence reads: CAWSDRGWETQYF. The CDR3 DNA follows: TGTGCCTGGAGCGACAGGGGTTGGGAGACCCAGTACTTC.

The chain uses TRBV27 and TRBJ1-1; D remains unclear. This CDR3 contains 13 residues. Germline V gene sequence: CDR1 MNHEY, CDR2 SMNVEV (reference sequence). With 7 bases removed from V and 4 bases from J, the gap between germline ends came to 13 bases. The chain's CDR3 is CASNPTGFTEAFF. CDR3 coding DNA: TGTGCCAGCAACCCAACGGGGTTCACTGAAGCTTTCTTT.

CDR3 residues: CASSLRPWDRVGTEAFF. The DNA for the CDR3 is TGTGCCAGCAGTTTAAGGCCCTGGGACAGGGTGGGCACTGAAGCTTTCTTT. The chain carries TRBV27 and TRBJ1-1; 9 nucleotides match TRBD1. Germline trimming cut 2 bases from V and 4 bases from J; bases unmatched to any gene: 11. CDR3 size: 17 residues. Germline V lookup: CDR1 MNHEY, CDR2 SMNVEV (reference sequence).

V usage is TRBV10-3 and J usage is TRBJ2-1, with a tentative D call TRBD1 (5 bases). The germline V gene encodes CDR1 ENHRY and CDR2 SYGVKD. Trimming took 0 bases from V and 0 from J, leaving 12 bases between them. The CDR3 runs 17 residues. The CDR3: CAISESWGQTSYNEQFF. The CDR3 DNA follows: TGTGCCATCAGTGAGTCGTGGGGCCAAACCTCCTACAATGAGCAGTTCTTC.

The chain recombines TRBV27 with TRBJ2-1; D remains unclear. The ends were cut back, 0 bases at V and 8 bases at J, with 11 bases in the middle. Germline lookup yields CDR1 MNHEY and CDR2 SMNVEV (reference sequence). CDR3 length equals 14 residues. The CDR3 loop reads CASSLSAAGDEQFF. For the CDR3, the DNA is TGTGCCAGCAGTTTATCCGCTGCAGGTGATGAGCAGTTCTTC.

The CDR3 nucleotides are TGTGCCAGCAGTCGACAGGGCGTGGGATCACCCCTCCACTTT. This gives the protein CASSRQGVGSPLHF. The chain links TRBV6-5 to TRBJ1-6, with 7 bases matching TRBD1. Germline CDR1 and CDR2: MNHEY and SVGAGI. The CDR3 runs 14 residues. The J segment lost 10 bases and the V segment lost 5 bases, leaving 8 bases of the junction unmatched.

This clone showed up just once. This chain joins TRBV5-1 and TRBJ2-2; weak D call: TRBD1 (6 bases). CDR1 and CDR2 from the germline V gene are SGHRS and YFSETQ. The V and J ends lost 4 bases and 6 bases respectively, with 16 bases between them. This CDR3 is 15 amino acids long. As DNA, the CDR3 is TGCGCCAGCAGCCCAGAAGGACAGAGGGCCGGGGAGCTGTTTTTT. As protein: CASSPEGQRAGELFF.

This clone was observed a few times. This rearrangement joins TRBV9 to TRBJ1-4; 9 bases line up with TRBD1. Germline CDR1 is SGDLS and CDR2 is YYNGEE. The CDR3 length is 14 residues. The junction had 3 bases not matched to a gene; V was cut back by 3 bases and J by 6 bases. CDR3 bases: TGTGCCAGCAGCGACCGGGACAGGGATGAAAAACTGTTTTTT. It yields the protein CASSDRDRDEKLFF.

The rearrangement links TRBV9 to TRBJ2-6; weak D call: TRBD1 (6 bases). Germline V gene lookup returns CDR1 SGDLS and CDR2 YYNGEE. The CDR3 is made up of 16 amino acids. V lost 3 bases to trimming and J lost 2 bases, with 12 bases between them. CDR3 residues: CASSATGFAGANVLTF. In DNA, the CDR3 is TGTGCCAGCAGCGCAACAGGGTTCGCTGGGGCCAACGTCCTGACTTTC.

Many counts were recorded for this clone. The rearrangement links TRBV7-9 to TRBJ2-7; 12 bases agree with TRBD2. V gave up 5 bases and J gave up 5 bases; unmatched junction bases: 10. The CDR3 spans 16 residues. Germline CDR1 and CDR2: SEHNR and FQNEAQ (reference sequence). The CDR3 DNA sequence: TGTGCCAGCAGCCCCCGACTAGCGGGAGATGGCAACGAGCAGTACTTC. Its protein is CASSPRLAGDGNEQYF.

CDR3 sequence (DNA): TGTGCCAGCAGACTCCTAGGGGGCTACAATGAGCAGTTCTTC. This sequence encodes CASRLLGGYNEQFF. V usage is TRBV7-9 and J usage is TRBJ2-1; a possible D gene is TRBD1 (6 bases). The length of the CDR3 is 14 residues. V shed 6 bases and J shed 3 bases, with 12 bases lying between them. CDR1 is SEHNR and CDR2 is FQNEAQ in the germline V gene (reference sequence).

This clone was seen just once. The rearrangement uses TRBV18 and TRBJ2-7; D uncertain. Trimming cost V 3 bases and J 2 bases, with 17 bases left between them. Germline V gene lookup returns CDR1 KGHSH and CDR2 LQKENI. This CDR3 comprises 16 residues. The CDR3 is CASSPKPLHLAYEQYF. In DNA, the CDR3 is TGTGCCAGCTCACCGAAACCCCTTCACTTGGCCTACGAGCAGTACTTC.

The rearrangement uses TRBV28 and TRBJ1-3; 8 bases are shared with TRBD1. The CDR3 loop spans 15 amino acids. V dropped 5 bases and J dropped 6; count of bases not matched to a gene: 9. Germline CDR1 is MDHEN and CDR2 is SYDVKM. The CDR3 loop reads CASSHSGQVKNTIYF. The DNA of the CDR3 is TGTGCCAGCAGTCACTCGGGACAGGTGAAAAACACCATATATTTT.

The chain combines TRBV12-5 with TRBJ1-1, with a tentative D call TRBD1 (5 bases). This CDR3 contains 16 residues. Deletions cut 2 bases from V and 6 bases from J, with 19 bases between. CDR1 is LGHNT, CDR2 FRNRAP, per germline. In DNA, the CDR3 is TGTGCTAGTGGTTTGAGAGGACACAACCCAAGGGCTGAAGCTTTCTTT. Translated, it gives CASGLRGHNPRAEAFF.

This clone was picked up a small number of times. Germline is not matched at one junction end, which may reflect a read error. The DNA for the CDR3 is TGCAGCGTTGTACGTCAGGGTAACCATGGCTACACCTTC. Amino acid sequence: CSVVRQGNHGYTF. V usage is TRBV29-1 and J usage is TRBJ1-2; TRBD1 might be the D (5 bases). The CDR3 is 13 amino acids. Germline values: CDR1 SQVTM, CDR2 ANQGSEA. The variable domain in full, completed from reference TRBV29-1 and TRBJ1-2, reads SAVISQKPSRDICQRGTSLTIQCQVDSQVTMMFWYRQQPGQSLTLIATANQGSEATYESGFVIDKFPISRPNLTFSTLTVSNMSPEDSSIYLCSVVRQGNHGYTFGSGTRLTVV.

The chain employs TRBV6-4 and TRBJ1-4, with TRBD1 identical over 7 bases. Germline CDR1 MRHNA, CDR2 SNTAGT. With 6 bases clipped from V and 8 bases from J, the junction kept 6 bases outside the gene matches. The CDR3 covers 13 residues. CDR3 in DNA: TGTGCCAGCAGCCGACAGGGTGGGGAAAAACTGTTTTTT. It specifies CASSRQGGEKLFF.

This clone was found a few times. V and J are TRBV6-6 and TRBJ2-7; weak D call: TRBD2 (6 bases). CDR3 size: 16 residues. Trimming shortened V by 10 bases and J by 4 bases, and 26 bases separated the two germline ends. CDR1 and CDR2 (germline): MNHNY, SVGAGI (reference sequence). CDR3 in DNA: TGTGCCAACCCACCCTTGGGCTGCGGGGAATTTTACGAGCAGTACTTC. Amino acids: CANPPLGCGEFYEQYF.

The V call is TRBV5-5, the J call TRBJ2-1, with D hard to call. The CDR3 consists of 13 residues. Deletions cut 0 bases from V and 5 bases from J, with 6 bases between. Germline V gene data show CDR1 as SGHKS and CDR2 as YYEKEE (reference sequence). The CDR3 sequence is CASSLGANNEQFF. DNA for the CDR3: TGTGCCAGCAGCTTGGGCGCCAACAATGAGCAGTTCTTC.

The V call is TRBV2, the J call TRBJ2-5, with TRBD2 identical over 14 bases. CDR1 SNHLY and CDR2 FYNNEI come from the germline V gene. CDR3 length equals 14 residues. The V gene end was trimmed by 6 bases and the J gene end by 4 bases; junction bases not matched to a gene: 1. Here the CDR3 DNA reads TGTGCCAGCAGCGGGACTAGCGGGAGAGAGACCCAGTACTTC. Translating gives CASSGTSGRETQYF.

The V gene is TRBV5-6, the J gene TRBJ2-3; TRBD2 matches at 14 bases. J was trimmed by 4 bases and V by 2 bases; bases with no gene match: 3. There are 16 residues in the CDR3. Germline lookup yields CDR1 SGHDT and CDR2 YYEEEE. CDR3 DNA sequence: TGTGCCAGCAGCTTCGGACTAGCGGGAGGTCCAGATACGCAGTATTTT. It encodes CASSFGLAGGPDTQYF.

The chain carries TRBV5-1 and TRBJ2-1; maybe TRBD2 (12 bases). This CDR3 comprises 18 residues. CDR1 SGHRS and CDR2 YFSETQ come from the germline V gene. The V end was cut by 3 bases, the J end by 8 bases, with 27 bases between. Here the CDR3 DNA reads TGCGCCAGCAGCTGGAGGACAGGGGGCCTAGCGGGAGGGGATGAGCAGTTCTTC. Its translation is CASSWRTGGLAGGDEQFF.

The CDR3 bases are TGTGCCACCAGTGACTCCCGGACAGGGAACTATGGCTACACCTTC. This gives the protein CATSDSRTGNYGYTF. The genes are TRBV24-1 and TRBJ1-2; the match to TRBD1 covers 8 bases. Germline trimming cut 4 bases from V and 2 bases from J; bases unmatched to any gene: 5. Germline V gene data show CDR1 as KGHDR and CDR2 as SFDVKD. The CDR3 consists of 15 residues.

The rearrangement uses TRBV5-6 and TRBJ1-6; weak D call: TRBD1 (5 bases). Germline values: CDR1 SGHDT, CDR2 YYEEEE. V was clipped by 3 bases and J by 6 bases, with 10 bases between them. The CDR3 consists of 14 residues. CDR3: CASSWQGSNSPLHF. As DNA, the CDR3 is TGTGCCAGCAGCTGGCAGGGAAGTAATTCACCCCTCCACTTT.

The V gene is TRBV5-5, the J gene TRBJ2-4; 8 positions match TRBD1. The V gene end was trimmed by 3 bases and the J gene end by 3 bases; junction bases not matched to a gene: 11. The CDR3 has 17 amino acids. Per germline, CDR1 SGHKS and CDR2 YYEKEE (reference sequence). CDR3 amino acids: CASSSEGTGWSKNIQYF. The CDR3 DNA sequence: TGTGCCAGCAGCTCAGAAGGGACAGGCTGGAGCAAAAACATTCAGTACTTC.

This chain connects TRBV19 to TRBJ1-6, with TRBD1 matching over 7 bases. The CDR3 is 15 residues long. Germline V gene sequence: CDR1 LNHDA, CDR2 SQIVND (reference sequence). V shed 6 bases and J 2 bases; nucleotides not matched to a gene: 4. CDR3 sequence reads: CASSRGEPYNSPLHF. CDR3 DNA sequence: TGTGCCAGTAGCAGGGGGGAACCCTATAATTCACCCCTCCACTTT.

The chain has TRBV5-8 and TRBJ1-6; possible D gene TRBD1, 6 bases. Germline lookup yields CDR1 SGHTS and CDR2 YDEGEE. The length of the CDR3 is 15 residues. The V and J ends lost 4 bases and 5 bases respectively, with 13 bases between them. The CDR3 is CASSAGQLNNSPLHF. Here the CDR3 DNA reads TGTGCCAGCAGCGCCGGACAGTTAAATAATTCACCCCTCCACTTT. The variable domain in full, completed from reference TRBV5-8 and TRBJ1-6, reads EAGVTQSPTHLIKTRGQQATLRCSPISGHTSVYWYQQALGLGLQFLLWYDEGEERNRGNFPPRFSGRQFPNYSSELNVNALELEDSALYLCASSAGQLNNSPLHFGNGTRLTVT.